This T cell receptor beta chain was identified during a study of blood T cells in healthy people across ages (dated by TCRdb to the mid-2010s). Some background on the complete study: In model experiments, template switching captured about one uniquely barcoded TCR beta cDNA molecule for every two T cells. The study measured age-related changes in TCR beta repertoire diversity using deep sequencing normalized with unique cDNA molecular identifiers. Donors were grouped into four age groups: young (average approximately 15 years), middle-aged (39), aged (roughly 67) and long-lived (approximately 81). To avoid experimental bias, donors of different ages were spread randomly across the sequencing lanes. Using the same blood draw, the study looked at two additional independent replicas of 1 million unique cDNA reads for two donors, one aged 18 to 29 and the other aged 80 or older. The paper's findings and limits, for the study overall: Observed TCR beta diversity correlated strongly with the percentage of naive T cells measured by flow cytometry. The long-lived group showed more naive CD4+ T cells, fewer expanded clones and increased TCR diversity than the aged group, suggesting age selection. Total diversity estimates from one million sequenced T cells were considered lower bounds and underestimates. Since profiling was done on bulk unsorted PBMCs, naive and antigen-experienced compartments could not be conclusively compared. Because the CMV infection status of the donors was unknown, age-related changes in expanded clonotypes may potentially have been confounded. Observed TCR beta diversity per million T cells fell roughly linearly with age, and a significant reduction was already apparent by age around 36.

Library generation was performed with 5' RACE. These reads were obtained on an Illumina HiSeq 2500. A second PCR of roughly 7 to 11 cycles was performed with a sample-barcoded 5' primer and a J-beta primer mix. A template-switch 5' adaptor carrying 12 random nucleotides introduced a unique molecular identifier onto each TCR beta cDNA molecule. Each sample yielded at least 2.5 million CDR3-containing paired-end reads. The Mint cDNA synthesis kit, primed by a TRBC-specific oligonucleotide, was used to synthesize first-strand cDNA from all RNA. Following uracil-DNA glycosylase treatment, all cDNA underwent a first 18-cycle PCR with the universal primers M1SS and BC2_uni_R. Turning to the authors' computational methods: For normalization, 1 million high-quality reads, each with a distinct molecular identifier, were randomly selected from each sample. Instead of being binned into consensus sequences, reads with shared molecular identifiers were discarded. CDR3 identification, clonotype clustering and error correction used MiTCR with a Q25 quality threshold and the strictest error-elimination algorithm. A nonparametric unseen species model with Euler transformation was used to estimate a lower bound on total TCR beta diversity. TCRdb handled the public reads itself, with Q25 trimming in fastp and clone calling in MiXCR, and kept productive beta chains. When rows share a CDR3 protein, they turn into one entry using the most common DNA and genes. None of the V and J calls come from the authors' own analysis; TCRdb made them. This sample gives around 1.7 million distinct CDR3 sequences in total; roughly 27% of them show up just once. The leading ten clones occupy 7.7% of the sample.

About this clonotype: It has no known antigen specificity. Qualities for individual bases were not recorded, and no much larger clone is one base off.

Donors were 30 to 45 systemically healthy Caucasian individuals from Russia aged about 6 to 100 years. Each donor gave roughly 9 milliliters of peripheral blood, drawn into EDTA-treated Vacutainer tubes. Ficoll-Paque density-gradient centrifugation was used to isolate PBMCs, with at least 7 million per sample. Trizol reagent was used to extract total RNA from the PBMCs, yielding at least 6 micrograms per sample. For every donor, an aliquot of PBMCs went through flow cytometry to measure the percentages of naive CD45RAhigh/CD27high T cells. The sequenced sample consisted of blood. This clonotype was sampled from a woman aged 25 to 45 in good health.

The base sequence is TGTGCCAGCAGCCCCGGGGGCCCCGGGGGTTTTCAGCCCCAGCATTTT. It encodes CASSPGGPGGFQPQHF. Recombination linked TRBV6-4 to TRBJ1-5, and possibly TRBD1, on 6 matching bases. The CDR3 runs 16 amino acids, cysteine and phenylalanine included. The CDR3 DNA has 48 bases and is translated from base 1. CDR1 is given as MRHNA and CDR2 as SNTAGT, both from the germline V gene. V is cut by 6 bases and J by 6 bases, and the space between the germline ends is 21 bases.